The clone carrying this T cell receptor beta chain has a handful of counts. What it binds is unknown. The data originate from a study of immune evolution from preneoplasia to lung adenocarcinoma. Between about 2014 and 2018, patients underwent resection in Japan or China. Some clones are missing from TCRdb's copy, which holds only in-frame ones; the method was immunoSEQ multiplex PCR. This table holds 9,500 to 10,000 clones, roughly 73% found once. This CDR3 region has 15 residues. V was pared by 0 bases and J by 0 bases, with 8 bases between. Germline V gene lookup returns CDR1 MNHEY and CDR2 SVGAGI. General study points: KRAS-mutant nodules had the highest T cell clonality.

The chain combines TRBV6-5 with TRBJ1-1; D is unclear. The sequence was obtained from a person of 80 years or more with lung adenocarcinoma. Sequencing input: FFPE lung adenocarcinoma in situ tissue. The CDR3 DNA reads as TGTGCCAGCAGTTACTCGTACGGCATGAACACTGAAGCTTTCTTT. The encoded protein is CASSYSYGMNTEAFF.